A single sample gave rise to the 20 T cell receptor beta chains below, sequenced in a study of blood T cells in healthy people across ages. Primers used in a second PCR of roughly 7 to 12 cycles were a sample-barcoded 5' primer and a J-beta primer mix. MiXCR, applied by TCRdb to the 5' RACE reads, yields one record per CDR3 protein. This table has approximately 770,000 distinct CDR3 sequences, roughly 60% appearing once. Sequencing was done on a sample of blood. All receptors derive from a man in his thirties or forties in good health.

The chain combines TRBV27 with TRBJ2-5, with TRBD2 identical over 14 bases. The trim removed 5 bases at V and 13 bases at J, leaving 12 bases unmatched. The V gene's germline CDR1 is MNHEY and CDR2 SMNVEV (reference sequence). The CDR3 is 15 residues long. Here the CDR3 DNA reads TGTGCCAGCAGTCAGGGACTAGCGGGAGACCGTGAGCGGTACTTC. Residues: CASSQGLAGDRERYF.

The chain's CDR3 is CASSRTRETQYF. The CDR3 coding sequence is TGTGCCAGCAGCCGAACGAGAGAGACCCAGTACTTC. The V gene is TRBV7-2, the J gene TRBJ2-7; D gene uncertain. The DNA end is more similar to TRBJ2-5, so the J call may be wrong. The germline CDR1 and CDR2 sequences are SGHTA and FQGNSA. This CDR3 is 12 amino acids long.

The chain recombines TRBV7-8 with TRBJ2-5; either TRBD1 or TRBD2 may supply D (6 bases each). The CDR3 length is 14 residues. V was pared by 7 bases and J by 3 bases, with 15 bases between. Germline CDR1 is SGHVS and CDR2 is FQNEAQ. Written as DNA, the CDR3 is TGTGCCAGCACCACTCACAGGGAGGAAGAGACCCAGTACTTC. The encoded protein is CASTTHREEETQYF.

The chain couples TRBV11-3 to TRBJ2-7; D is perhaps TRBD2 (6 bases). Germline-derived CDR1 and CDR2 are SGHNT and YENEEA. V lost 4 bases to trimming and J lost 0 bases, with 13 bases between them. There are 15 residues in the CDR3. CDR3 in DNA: TGTGCCAGCAGCTCAAATAGCGGAAGCTCCTACGAGCAGTACTTC. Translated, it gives CASSSNSGSSYEQYF.

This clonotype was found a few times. CDR3 sequence reads: CASSLENSPLHF. In DNA form, the CDR3 reads TGCGCCAGCAGCTTAGAGAATTCACCCCTCCACTTT. This chain connects TRBV5-1 to TRBJ1-6; D is undetermined. V shed 2 bases and J shed 7 bases, with 4 bases lying between them. Per the germline V gene, CDR1 is SGHRS and CDR2 is YFSETQ. The CDR3 covers 12 residues.

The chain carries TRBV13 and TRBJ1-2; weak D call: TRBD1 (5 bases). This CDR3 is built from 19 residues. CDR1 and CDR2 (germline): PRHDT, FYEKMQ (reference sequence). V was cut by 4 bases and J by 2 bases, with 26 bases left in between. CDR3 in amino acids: CASSSRWGRENPRNYGYTF. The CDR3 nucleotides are TGTGCCAGCAGCTCCCGATGGGGCCGAGAGAACCCAAGGAACTATGGCTACACCTTC. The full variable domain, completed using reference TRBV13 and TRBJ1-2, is AAGVIQSPRHLIKEKRETATLKCYPIPRHDTVYWYQQGPGQDPQFLISFYEKMQSDKGSIPDRFSAQQFSDYHSELNMSSLELGDSALYFCASSSRWGRENPRNYGYTFGSGTRLTVV.

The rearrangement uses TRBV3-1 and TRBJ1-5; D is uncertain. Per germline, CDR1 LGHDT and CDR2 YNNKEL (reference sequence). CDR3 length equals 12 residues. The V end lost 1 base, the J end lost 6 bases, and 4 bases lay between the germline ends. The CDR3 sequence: CASSQVGQPQHF. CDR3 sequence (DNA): TGTGCCAGCAGCCAAGTCGGTCAGCCCCAGCATTTT.

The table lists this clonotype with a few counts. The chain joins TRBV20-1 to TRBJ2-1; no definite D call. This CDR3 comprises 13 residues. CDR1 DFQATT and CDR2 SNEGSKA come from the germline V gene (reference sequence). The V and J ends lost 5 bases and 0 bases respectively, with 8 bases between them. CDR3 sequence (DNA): TGCAGTGCTTACGAGAGCTCCTACAATGAGCAGTTCTTC. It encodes CSAYESSYNEQFF.

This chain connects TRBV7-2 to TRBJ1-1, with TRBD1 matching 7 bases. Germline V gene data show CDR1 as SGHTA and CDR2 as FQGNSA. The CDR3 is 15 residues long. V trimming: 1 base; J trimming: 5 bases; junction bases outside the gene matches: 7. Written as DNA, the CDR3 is TGTGCCAGCAGCTTAGTCTCCGGGACAGCGACTGAAGCTTTCTTT. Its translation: CASSLVSGTATEAFF. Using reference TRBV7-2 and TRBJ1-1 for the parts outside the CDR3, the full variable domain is GAGVSQSPSNKVTEKGKDVELRCDPISGHTALYWYRQSLGQGLEFLIYFQGNSAPDKSGLPSDRFSAERTGGSVSTLTIQRTQQEDSAVYLCASSLVSGTATEAFFGQGTRLTVV.

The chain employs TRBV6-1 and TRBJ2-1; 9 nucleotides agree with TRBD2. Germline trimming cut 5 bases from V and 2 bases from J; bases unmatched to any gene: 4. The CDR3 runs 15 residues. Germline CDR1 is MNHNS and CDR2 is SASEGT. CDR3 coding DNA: TGTGCCAGCAGTCGGGGCGGGGGGGCCTACAATGAGCAGTTCTTC. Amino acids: CASSRGGGAYNEQFF.

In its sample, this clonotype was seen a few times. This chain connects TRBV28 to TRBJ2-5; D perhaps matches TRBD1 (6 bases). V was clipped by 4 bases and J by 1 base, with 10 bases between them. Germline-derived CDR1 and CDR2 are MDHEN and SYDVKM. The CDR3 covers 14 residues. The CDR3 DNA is TGTGCCAGCAGTTACACCAGGGGCCAAGAGACCCAGTACTTC. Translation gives CASSYTRGQETQYF.

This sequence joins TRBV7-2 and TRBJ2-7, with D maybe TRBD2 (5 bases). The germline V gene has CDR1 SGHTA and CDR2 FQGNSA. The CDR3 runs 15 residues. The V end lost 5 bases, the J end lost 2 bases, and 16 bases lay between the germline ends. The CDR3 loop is CASSPGISRAYEQYF. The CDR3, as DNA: TGTGCCAGCAGCCCCGGGATCAGTAGAGCCTACGAGCAGTACTTC.

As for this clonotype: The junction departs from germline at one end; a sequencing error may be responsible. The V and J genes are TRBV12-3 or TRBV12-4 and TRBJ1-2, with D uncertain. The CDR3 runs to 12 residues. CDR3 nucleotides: TGTACCAGCAGTTACGGAAACTATGGCTACACCTTC. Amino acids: CTSSYGNYGYTF.

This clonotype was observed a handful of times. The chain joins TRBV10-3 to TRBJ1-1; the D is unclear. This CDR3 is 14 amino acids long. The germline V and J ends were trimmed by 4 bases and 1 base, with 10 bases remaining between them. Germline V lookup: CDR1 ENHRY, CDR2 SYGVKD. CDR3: CAISVGQSNTEAFF. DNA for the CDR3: TGTGCCATCAGTGTTGGGCAATCGAACACTGAAGCTTTCTTT.

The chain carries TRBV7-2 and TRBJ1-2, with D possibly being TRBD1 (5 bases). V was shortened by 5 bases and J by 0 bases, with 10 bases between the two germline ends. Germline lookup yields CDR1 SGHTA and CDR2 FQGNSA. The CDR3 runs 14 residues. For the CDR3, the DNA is TGTGCCAGCAGCCGGGACGGAACTAACTATGGCTACACCTTC. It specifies CASSRDGTNYGYTF.

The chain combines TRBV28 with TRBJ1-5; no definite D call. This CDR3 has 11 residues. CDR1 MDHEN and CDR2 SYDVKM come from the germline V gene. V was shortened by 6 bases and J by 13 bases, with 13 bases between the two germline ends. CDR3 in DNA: TGTGCCAGCAGCTCCATCTACCCGCAGCATTTT. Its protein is CASSSIYPQHF.

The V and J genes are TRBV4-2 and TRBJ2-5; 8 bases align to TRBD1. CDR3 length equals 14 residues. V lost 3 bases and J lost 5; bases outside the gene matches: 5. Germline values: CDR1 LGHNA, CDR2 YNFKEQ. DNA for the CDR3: TGTGCCAGCAGCCAGTCGGACAGGGTCGAGACCCAGTACTTC. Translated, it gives CASSQSDRVETQYF.

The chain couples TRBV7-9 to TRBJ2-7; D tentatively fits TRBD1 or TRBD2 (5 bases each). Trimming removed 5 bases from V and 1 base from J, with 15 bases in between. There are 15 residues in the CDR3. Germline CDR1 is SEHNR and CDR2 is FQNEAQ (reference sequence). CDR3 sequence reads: CASSLPGASSYEQYF. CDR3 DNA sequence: TGTGCCAGCAGCCTTCCCGGGGCCTCATCCTACGAGCAGTACTTC.

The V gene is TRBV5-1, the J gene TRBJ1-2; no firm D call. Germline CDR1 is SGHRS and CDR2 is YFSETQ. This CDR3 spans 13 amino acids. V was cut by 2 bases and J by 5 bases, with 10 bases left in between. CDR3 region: CASSFWAGYGYTF. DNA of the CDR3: TGCGCCAGCAGCTTCTGGGCGGGTTATGGCTACACCTTC.

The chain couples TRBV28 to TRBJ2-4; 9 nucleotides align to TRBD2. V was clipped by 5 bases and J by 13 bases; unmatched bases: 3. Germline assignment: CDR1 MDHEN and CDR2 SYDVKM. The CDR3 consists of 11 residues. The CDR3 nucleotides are TGTGCCAGCAGTATAGCGGGGGAGCAGTACTTC. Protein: CASSIAGEQYF.